This T cell receptor (beta chain) was obtained from a study of shared clonotypes between healthy human individuals. Germline V gives CDR1 SNHLY, CDR2 FYNNEI. V gave up 7 bases and J gave up 2 bases, with 17 bases separating them. The CDR3 has 15 residues. The naive CD8 population came from CD45RO-negative cells selected for CCR7, without terminally differentiated effector memory CD45RA+ cells. Healthy adults negative for HIV, lacking recent acute infections or vaccinations, served as donors. Template for every sorted-subset replicate PCR totaled about 0.2 ug DNA, some 30,000 T cell genomes. The table came from immunoSEQ multiplex PCR; TCRdb's copy has only in-frame clones and leaves some out. The sample includes hundreds of thousands of clones, about 96% of them seen just once. Study observations and caveats: In general, naive subsets displayed greater estimated richness than memory subsets did.

This clone was seen a few times. Its matching antigen is unknown. The specimen was naive CD8+ T cells sorted from blood. The TCR was taken from a woman in her 30s in good health. The chain is built from TRBV2 and TRBJ2-5; a weak D match, TRBD1 (6 bases). CDR3 amino acids: CASMAPGTLQETQYF. The CDR3 nucleotides are TGTGCCAGCATGGCACCCGGGACACTACAAGAGACCCAGTACTTC.